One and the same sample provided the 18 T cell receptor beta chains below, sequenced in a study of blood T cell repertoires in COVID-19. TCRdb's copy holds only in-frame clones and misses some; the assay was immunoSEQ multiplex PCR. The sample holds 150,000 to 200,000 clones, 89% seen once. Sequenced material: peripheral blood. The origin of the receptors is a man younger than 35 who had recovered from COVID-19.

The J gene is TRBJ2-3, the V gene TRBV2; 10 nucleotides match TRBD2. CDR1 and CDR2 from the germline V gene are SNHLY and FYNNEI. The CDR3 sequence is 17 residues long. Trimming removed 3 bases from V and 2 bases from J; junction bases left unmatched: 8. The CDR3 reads CASSDPSGSYNTDTQYF. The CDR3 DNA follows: TGTGCCAGCAGTGACCCTAGCGGGAGCTATAACACAGATACGCAGTATTTT. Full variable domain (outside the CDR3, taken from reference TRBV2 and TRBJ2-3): EPEVTQTPSHQVTQMGQEVILRCVPISNHLYFYWYRQILGQKVEFLVSFYNNEISEKSEIFDDQFSVERPDGSNFTLKIRSTKLEDSAMYFCASSDPSGSYNTDTQYFGPGTRLTVL.

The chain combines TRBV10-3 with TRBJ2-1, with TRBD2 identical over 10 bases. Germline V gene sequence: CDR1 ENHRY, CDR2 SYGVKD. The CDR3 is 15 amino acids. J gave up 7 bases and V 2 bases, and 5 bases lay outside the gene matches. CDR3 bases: TGTGCCATCAGTGAGGGGGAACTAGCGGGGAATGAGCAGTTCTTC. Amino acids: CAISEGELAGNEQFF.

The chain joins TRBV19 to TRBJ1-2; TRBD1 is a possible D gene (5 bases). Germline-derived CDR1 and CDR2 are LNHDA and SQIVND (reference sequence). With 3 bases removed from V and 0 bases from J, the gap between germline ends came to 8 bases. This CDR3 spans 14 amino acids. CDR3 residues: CASSIDSPNYGYTF. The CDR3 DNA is TGTGCCAGTAGTATTGACAGCCCTAACTATGGCTACACCTTC.

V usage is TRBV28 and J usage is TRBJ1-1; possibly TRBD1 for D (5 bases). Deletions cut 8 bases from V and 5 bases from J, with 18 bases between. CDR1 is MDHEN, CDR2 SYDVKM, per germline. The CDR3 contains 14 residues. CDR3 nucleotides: TGTGCCAGCTGGAGGGGCCGAACGGGGACTGAAGCTTTCTTT. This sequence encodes CASWRGRTGTEAFF.

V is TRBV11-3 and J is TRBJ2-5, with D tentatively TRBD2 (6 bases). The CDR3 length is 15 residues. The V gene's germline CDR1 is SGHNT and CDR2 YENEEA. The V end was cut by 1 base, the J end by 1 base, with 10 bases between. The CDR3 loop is CASSLGGGFQETQYF. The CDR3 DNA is TGTGCCAGCAGCTTAGGGGGAGGCTTCCAAGAGACCCAGTACTTC. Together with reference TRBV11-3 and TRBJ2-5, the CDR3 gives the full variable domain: EAGVVQSPRYKIIEKKQPVAFWCNPISGHNTLYWYLQNLGQGPELLIRYENEEAVDDSQLPKDRFSAERLKGVDSTLKIQPAELGDSAVYLCASSLGGGFQETQYFGPGTRLLVL.

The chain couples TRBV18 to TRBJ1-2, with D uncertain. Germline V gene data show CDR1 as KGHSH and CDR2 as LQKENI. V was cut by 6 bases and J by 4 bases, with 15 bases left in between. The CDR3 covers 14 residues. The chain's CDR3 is CASSPGGPGYGYTF. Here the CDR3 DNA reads TGTGCCAGCTCCCCGGGAGGGCCTGGCTATGGCTACACCTTC.

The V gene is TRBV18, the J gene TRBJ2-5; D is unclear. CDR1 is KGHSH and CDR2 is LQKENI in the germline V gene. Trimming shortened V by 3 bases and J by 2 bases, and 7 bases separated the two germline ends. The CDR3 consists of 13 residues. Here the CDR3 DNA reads TGTGCCAGCTCACCCGCCAGTCAAGAGACCCAGTACTTC. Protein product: CASSPASQETQYF.

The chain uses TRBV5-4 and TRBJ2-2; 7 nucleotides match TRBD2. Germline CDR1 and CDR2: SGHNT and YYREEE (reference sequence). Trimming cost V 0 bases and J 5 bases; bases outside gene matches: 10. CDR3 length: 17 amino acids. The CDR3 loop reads CASSLDLREKATGELFF. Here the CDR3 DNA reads TGTGCCAGCAGCTTGGACTTGCGGGAGAAGGCGACCGGGGAGCTGTTTTTT. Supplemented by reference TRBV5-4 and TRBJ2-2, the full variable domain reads ETGVTQSPTHLIKTRGQQVTLRCSSQSGHNTVSWYQQALGQGPQFIFQYYREEENGRGNFPPRFSGLQFPNYSSELNVNALELDDSALYLCASSLDLREKATGELFFGEGSRLTVL.

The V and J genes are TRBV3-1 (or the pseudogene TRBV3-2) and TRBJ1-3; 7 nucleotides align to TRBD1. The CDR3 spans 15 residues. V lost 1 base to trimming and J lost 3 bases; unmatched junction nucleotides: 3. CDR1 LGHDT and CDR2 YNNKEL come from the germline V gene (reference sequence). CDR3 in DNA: TGTGCCAGCAGCCAAGTTTCAGGGGGTGGAAACACCATATATTTT. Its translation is CASSQVSGGGNTIYF.

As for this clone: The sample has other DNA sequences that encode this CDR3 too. CDR3 DNA: TGTGCCAGCAGCGTCGACAGTAGCTCTGGAAACACCATATATTTT. This sequence encodes CASSVDSSSGNTIYF. The J gene is TRBJ1-3, the V gene TRBV9; weak D call: TRBD1 (5 bases). The V gene's germline CDR1 is SGDLS and CDR2 YYNGEE. The CDR3 runs to 15 residues. V was cut by 2 bases and J by 0 bases, with 9 bases left in between.

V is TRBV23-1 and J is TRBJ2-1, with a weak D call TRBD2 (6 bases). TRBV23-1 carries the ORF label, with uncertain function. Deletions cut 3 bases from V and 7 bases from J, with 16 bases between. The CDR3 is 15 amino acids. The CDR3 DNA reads TGCGCCAGCAGTCAGGAGGGAGAGGGGAGGAATGAGCAGTTCTTC. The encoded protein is CASSQEGEGRNEQFF.

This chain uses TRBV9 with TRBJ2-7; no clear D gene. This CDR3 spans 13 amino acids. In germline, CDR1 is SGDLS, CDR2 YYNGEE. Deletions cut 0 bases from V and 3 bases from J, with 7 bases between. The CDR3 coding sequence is TGTGCCAGCAGCGTAGGACTGAACTACGAGCAGTACTTC. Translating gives CASSVGLNYEQYF.

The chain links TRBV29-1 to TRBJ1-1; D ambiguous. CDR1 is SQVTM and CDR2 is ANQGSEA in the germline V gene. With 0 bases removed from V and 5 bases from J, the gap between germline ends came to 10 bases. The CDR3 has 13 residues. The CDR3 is CSVEDNEGTEAFF. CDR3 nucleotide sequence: TGCAGCGTTGAAGATAACGAGGGAACTGAAGCTTTCTTT.

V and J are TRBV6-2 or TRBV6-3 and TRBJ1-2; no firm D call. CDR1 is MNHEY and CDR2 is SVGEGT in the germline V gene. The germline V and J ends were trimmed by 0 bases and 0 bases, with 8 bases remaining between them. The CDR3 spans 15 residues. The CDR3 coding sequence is TGTGCCAGCAGTTACTCTGCGCTGACTAACTATGGCTACACCTTC. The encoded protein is CASSYSALTNYGYTF.

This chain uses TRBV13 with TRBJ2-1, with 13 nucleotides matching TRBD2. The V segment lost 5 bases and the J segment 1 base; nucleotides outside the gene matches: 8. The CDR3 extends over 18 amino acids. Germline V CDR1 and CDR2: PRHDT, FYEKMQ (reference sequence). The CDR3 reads CASSVTGTSGISYNEQFF. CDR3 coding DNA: TGTGCCAGCAGCGTGACCGGGACTAGCGGGATTTCCTACAATGAGCAGTTCTTC. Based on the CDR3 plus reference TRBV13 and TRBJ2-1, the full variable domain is AAGVIQSPRHLIKEKRETATLKCYPIPRHDTVYWYQQGPGQDPQFLISFYEKMQSDKGSIPDRFSAQQFSDYHSELNMSSLELGDSALYFCASSVTGTSGISYNEQFFGPGTRLTVL.

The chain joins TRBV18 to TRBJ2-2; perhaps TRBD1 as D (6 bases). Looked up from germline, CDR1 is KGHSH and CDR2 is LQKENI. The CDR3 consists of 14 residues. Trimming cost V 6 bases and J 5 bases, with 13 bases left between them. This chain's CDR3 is CASSPLQGTGELFF. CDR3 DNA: TGTGCCAGCTCGCCGCTACAGGGAACCGGGGAGCTGTTTTTT.

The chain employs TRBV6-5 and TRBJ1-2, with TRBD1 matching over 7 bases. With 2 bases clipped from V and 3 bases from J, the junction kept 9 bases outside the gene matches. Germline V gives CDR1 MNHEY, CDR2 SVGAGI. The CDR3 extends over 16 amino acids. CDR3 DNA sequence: TGTGCCAGCAGTTACAATGCGGCAGGGGGTCACTATGGCTACACCTTC. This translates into CASSYNAAGGHYGYTF.

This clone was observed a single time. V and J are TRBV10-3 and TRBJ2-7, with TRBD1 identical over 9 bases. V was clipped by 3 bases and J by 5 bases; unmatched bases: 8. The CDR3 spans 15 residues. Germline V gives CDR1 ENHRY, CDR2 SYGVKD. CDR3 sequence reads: CAISDMGTGPDEQYF. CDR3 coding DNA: TGTGCCATCAGTGATATGGGGACAGGGCCAGACGAGCAGTACTTC.